This T cell receptor (beta chain) comes out of a study of PD-1 blockade in classical Hodgkin lymphoma. Clones were read by immunoSEQ multiplex PCR, and TCRdb kept only the in-frame ones, dropping some. This table has roughly 13,000 clones, around 75% appearing once. Details on this clone: What it binds is unknown.

CDR1 MNHEY and CDR2 SVGAGI come from the germline V gene. The CDR3 has 15 residues. Trimming took 6 bases from V and 3 from J; bases not matched to a gene: 6. No patient escaped relapse after autologous stem cell transplantation, and brentuximab vedotin exposure varied. Study-wide results and caveats: Relapsed/refractory patients reportedly had the lowest baseline TCR diversity, below newly diagnosed patients, who were below healthy donors. Baseline diversity in complete responders resembled that of newly diagnosed patients.

Specimen: peripheral blood mononuclear cells (PBMCs), collected at baseline. The chain couples TRBV6-5 to TRBJ2-2; TRBD1 aligns across 8 bases. The TCR was taken from a human donor with classical Hodgkin lymphoma. The CDR3 DNA is TGTGCCAGCAGAACTTCGACAGGGGACACCGGGGAGCTGTTTTTT. Residues: CASRTSTGDTGELFF.